A selection of T cell receptor beta chains follows, all from one sample in a study of blood T cell repertoires in COVID-19. Only in-frame clones appear in the TCRdb table, and some are missing; sequencing was by immunoSEQ multiplex PCR. The table lists 70,000 to 90,000 clones, roughly 80% of them singletons, with 18% in the top ten. The sample consisted of peripheral blood. These receptors originate from a woman in her fifties or sixties with acute or convalescent COVID-19. Both conserved end residues are part of each CDR3. A D gene is named only where the DNA matches it firmly. Some rows mark clone size as missing; the rest say once, few, many or name a class of expanded clone.

V gene	clone size	J gene	D gene	CDR3 protein	CDR3 DNA
TRBV29-1	.	TRBJ1-4	.	CSATTGLTFATNEKLFF	TGCAGCGCCACTACGGGACTGACCTTTGCAACTAATGAAAAACTGTTTTTT
TRBV25-1	.	TRBJ1-1	.	CATSPFLTEAFF	TGTGCCACTTCCCCCTTCCTGACTGAAGCTTTCTTT
TRBV6-5	.	TRBJ2-5	TRBD2	CASSLGLAGGQETQYF	TGTGCCAGCAGTTTAGGATTAGCGGGGGGCCAAGAGACCCAGTACTTC
TRBV6-5	.	TRBJ1-4	TRBD1	CASSYRRDRVNEKLFF	TGTGCCAGCAGTTACCGCAGGGACAGGGTTAATGAAAAACTGTTTTTT
TRBV5-1	.	TRBJ2-4	TRBD1	CASSLIRGQGTGQTKNIQYF	TGCGCCAGCAGCTTAATAAGGGGTCAAGGGACAGGGCAAACCAAAAACATTCAGTACTTC
TRBV6-5	.	TRBJ1-3	.	CASSYSNGGSGNTIYF	TGTGCCAGCAGTTACTCGAACGGAGGCTCTGGAAACACCATATATTTT
TRBV3-1/TRBV3-2	.	TRBJ1-2	.	CASSDVSQGIYGYTF	TGTGCCAGCAGCGATGTCTCGCAGGGAATCTATGGCTACACCTTC
TRBV27	.	TRBJ1-6	.	CASSLSLQNNSPLHF	TGTGCCAGCAGTTTATCTTTACAGAATAATTCACCCCTCCACTTT
TRBV7-9	.	TRBJ2-1	.	CASSPPGSSYNEQFF	TGTGCCAGCAGCCCTCCGGGGAGCTCCTACAATGAGCAGTTCTTC
TRBV23-1	.	TRBJ1-3	.	CAREWEDSGNTIYF	TGCGCCAGAGAATGGGAGGACTCTGGAAACACCATATATTTT
TRBV4-1	few	TRBJ1-2	TRBD1	CASSQDLDRVGVANYGYTF	TGCGCCAGCAGCCAAGATCTAGACAGGGTGGGAGTTGCTAACTATGGCTACACCTTC
TRBV27	.	TRBJ2-7	TRBD1	CASSRTGAREQYF	TGTGCCAGCAGTAGGACAGGGGCGCGCGAGCAGTACTTC
TRBV29-1	.	TRBJ1-2	.	CSVALNYGYTF	TGCAGCGTTGCCCTGAACTATGGCTACACCTTC
TRBV7-2	.	TRBJ1-5	TRBD1	CASSLFRQGGNQPQHF	TGTGCCAGCAGCTTGTTCAGACAGGGCGGCAATCAGCCCCAGCATTTT
TRBV12-3/TRBV12-4	.	TRBJ1-2	TRBD1	CASSPDRNYGYTF	TGTGCCAGCAGCCCGGACAGGAATTATGGCTACACCTTC
TRBV11-2	.	TRBJ1-1	.	CASSQAPIRINTEAFF	TGTGCCAGCAGCCAAGCCCCAATCCGAATTAACACTGAAGCTTTCTTT
TRBV7-2	.	TRBJ2-7	.	CASSLRGGLYEQYF	TGTGCCAGCAGCTTACGAGGTGGACTCTACGAGCAGTACTTC
TRBV6-6	.	TRBJ1-4	TRBD1	CASSYYRGLGEKLFF	TGTGCCAGCAGTTACTACAGGGGCTTGGGGGAAAAACTGTTTTTT
TRBV19	.	TRBJ1-6	.	CASSIGSSYNSPLHF	TGTGCCAGTAGTATTGGGAGCTCCTATAATTCACCCCTCCACTTT
TRBV4-1	once	TRBJ1-4	TRBD1	CASSQVYRGATNEKLFF	TGCGCCAGCAGCCAAGTATACAGGGGGGCAACTAATGAAAAACTGTTTTTT